The 8 T cell receptor beta chains presented below share a single source sample, sequenced in a study of breast tumors, draining lymph nodes, adjacent tissues. Breast cancer patients provided tissue from their axillary draining lymph nodes. TCRdb independently ran MiXCR on the multiplex PCR reads; one entry per CDR3 protein. Among 200,000 to 300,000 distinct CDR3 sequences listed, over 30% were seen once. Material for sequencing was axillary lymph node tissue. The origin of the receptors is a female donor with breast cancer. Some clones in this sample may be carry-over from other donors' samples.

The CDR3: CASSDGSGETGETQYF. The CDR3 DNA reads TGTGCCAGCAGTGATGGGTCAGGGGAAACCGGGGAGACCCAGTACTTC. The rearrangement uses TRBV6-6 and TRBJ2-5; TRBD1 is a possible D gene (6 bases). There are 16 residues in the CDR3. Germline V gene sequence: CDR1 MNHNY, CDR2 SVGAGI (reference sequence). V lost 5 bases and J lost 5, with 21 bases in between.

In regard to this clonotype: Given a much more abundant clone one base away, this may be a read error. This rearrangement joins TRBV11-3 to TRBJ2-1; D is possibly TRBD2 (5 bases). Trimming took 0 bases from V and 12 from J, leaving 9 bases between them. The CDR3 is 12 amino acids. Germline CDR1 SGHNT, CDR2 YENEEA. The CDR3 nucleotides are TGTGCCAGCAGCTTAGATAGCGATGCGCAGTTCTTC. Residues: CASSLDSDAQFF.

Details on this clonotype: Possible read error: a much larger clone is one base away. The chain recombines TRBV19 with TRBJ2-1; tentative D call: TRBD1 (5 bases). The germline V gene encodes CDR1 LNHDA and CDR2 SQIVND (reference sequence). With 5 bases removed from V and 0 bases from J, the gap between germline ends came to 11 bases. The CDR3 is 15 residues long. The CDR3 loop is CASSWGMSSYNEQFF. CDR3 bases: TGTGCCAGTAGTTGGGGCATGAGCTCCTACAATGAGCAGTTCTTC. The variable domain in full, completed from reference TRBV19 and TRBJ2-1, reads DGGITQSPKYLFRKEGQNVTLSCEQNLNHDAMYWYRQDPGQGLRLIYYSQIVNDFQKGDIAEGYSVSREKKESFPLTVTSAQKNPTAFYLCASSWGMSSYNEQFFGPGTRLTVL.

The chain is built from TRBV7-3 and TRBJ1-6; D is unresolved. The V end was cut by 5 bases, the J end by 7 bases, with 18 bases between. CDR3 length: 16 amino acids. Per the germline V gene, CDR1 is SGHTA and CDR2 is FQGTGA. In DNA, the CDR3 is TGTGCCAGCAGCCCGAGGACTAGCGGCTACAATTCACCCCTCCACTTT. This codes for CASSPRTSGYNSPLHF.

This rearrangement joins TRBV5-1 to TRBJ2-6, with D unclear. The CDR3 length is 13 residues. Trimming pared 1 base from V and 4 bases from J, leaving 3 bases between. CDR1 is SGHRS, CDR2 YFSETQ, per germline. CDR3 region: CASSLKGANVLTF. CDR3 coding DNA: TGCGCCAGCAGCTTGAAAGGGGCCAACGTCCTGACTTTC.

To note about this clonotype: Given a much more abundant clone one base away, this may be a read error. V is TRBV11-3 and J is TRBJ1-2, with a tentative D call TRBD1 (5 bases). Germline V CDR1 and CDR2: SGHNT, YENEEA. There are 16 residues in the CDR3. V was shortened by 5 bases and J by 1 base, with 17 bases between the two germline ends. The CDR3: CASSGERGAINYGYTF. The CDR3 DNA reads TGTGCCAGCAGCGGCGAGCGAGGGGCGATTAACTATGGCTACACCTTC.

This clonotype was seen ten or more times. This chain joins TRBV7-8 and TRBJ1-3; 7 bases fit TRBD1. Germline CDR1 reads SGHVS; CDR2 reads FQNEAQ. The CDR3 extends over 17 amino acids. V shed 1 base, J shed 2 bases, and the junction held 8 bases outside the gene matches. The CDR3 loop reads CASSLGPTGRTGNTIYF. CDR3 DNA: TGTGCCAGCAGCTTAGGCCCGACAGGGAGGACTGGAAACACCATATATTTT.

This clonotype occurred many times. This chain uses TRBV20-1 with TRBJ2-5, with 9 bases aligning to TRBD2. Germline CDR1 and CDR2: DFQATT and SNEGSKA (reference sequence). This CDR3 has 14 amino acids. After removal of 8 bases from V and 5 bases from J, the junction contained 12 bases not matched to a gene. CDR3 sequence: CSSDSGGDWETQYF. CDR3 nucleotides: TGCAGTTCGGATAGCGGGGGCGACTGGGAGACCCAGTACTTC.